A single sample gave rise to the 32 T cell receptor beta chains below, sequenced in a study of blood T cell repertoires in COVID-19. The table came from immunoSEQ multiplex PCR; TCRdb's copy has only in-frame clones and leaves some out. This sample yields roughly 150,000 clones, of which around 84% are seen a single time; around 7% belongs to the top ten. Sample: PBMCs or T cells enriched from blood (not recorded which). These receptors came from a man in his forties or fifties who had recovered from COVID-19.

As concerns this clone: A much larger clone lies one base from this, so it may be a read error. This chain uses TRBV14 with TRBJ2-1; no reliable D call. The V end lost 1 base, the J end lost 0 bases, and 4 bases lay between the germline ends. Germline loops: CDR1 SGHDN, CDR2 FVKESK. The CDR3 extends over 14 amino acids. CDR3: CASSQAGSYNEQFF. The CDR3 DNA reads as TGTGCCAGCAGCCAAGCCGGCTCCTACAATGAGCAGTTCTTC.

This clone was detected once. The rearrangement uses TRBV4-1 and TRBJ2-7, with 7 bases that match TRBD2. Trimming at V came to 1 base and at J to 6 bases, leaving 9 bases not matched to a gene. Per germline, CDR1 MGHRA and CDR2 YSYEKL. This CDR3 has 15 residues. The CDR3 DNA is TGCGCCAGCAGCCAAGGACTAGCAGAGTTCCTCGAGCAGTACTTC. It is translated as CASSQGLAEFLEQYF.

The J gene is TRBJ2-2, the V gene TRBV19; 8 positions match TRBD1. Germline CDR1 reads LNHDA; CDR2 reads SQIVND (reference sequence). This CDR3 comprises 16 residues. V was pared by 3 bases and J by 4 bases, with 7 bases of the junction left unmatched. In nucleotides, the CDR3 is TGTGCCAGTAGTATCCGACAGGGGCAGGGCACCGGGGAGCTGTTTTTT. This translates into CASSIRQGQGTGELFF.

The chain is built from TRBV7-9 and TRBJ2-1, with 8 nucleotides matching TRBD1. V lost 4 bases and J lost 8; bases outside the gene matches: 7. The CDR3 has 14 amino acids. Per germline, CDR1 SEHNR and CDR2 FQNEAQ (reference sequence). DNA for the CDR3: TGTGCCAGCAGCTCGGACAGGGTTGTGCATGAGCAGTTCTTC. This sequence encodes CASSSDRVVHEQFF.

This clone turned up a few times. CDR3 bases: TGTGCCAGCAGTCCAACCCCAGGGAATAATGAAAAACTGTTTTTT. This sequence encodes CASSPTPGNNEKLFF. This sequence joins TRBV27 and TRBJ1-4, with D perhaps matching TRBD1 (5 bases). This CDR3 is 15 amino acids long. V was pared by 5 bases and J by 4 bases, with 14 bases between. The V gene's germline CDR1 is MNHEY and CDR2 SMNVEV (reference sequence).

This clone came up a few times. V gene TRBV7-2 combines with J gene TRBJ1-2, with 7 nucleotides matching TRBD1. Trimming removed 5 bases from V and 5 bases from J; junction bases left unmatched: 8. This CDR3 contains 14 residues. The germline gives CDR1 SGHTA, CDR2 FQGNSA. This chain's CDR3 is CASSLGQALYGYTF. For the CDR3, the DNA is TGTGCCAGCAGCCTAGGACAGGCCCTTTATGGCTACACCTTC.

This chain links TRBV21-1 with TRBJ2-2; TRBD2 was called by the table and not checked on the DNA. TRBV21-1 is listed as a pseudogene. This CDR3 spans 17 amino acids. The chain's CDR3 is CASSTSAGGLNTGELFF. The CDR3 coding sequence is TGTGCCAGCAGCACCTCGGCGGGGGGTCTGAACACCGGGGAGCTGTTTTTT.

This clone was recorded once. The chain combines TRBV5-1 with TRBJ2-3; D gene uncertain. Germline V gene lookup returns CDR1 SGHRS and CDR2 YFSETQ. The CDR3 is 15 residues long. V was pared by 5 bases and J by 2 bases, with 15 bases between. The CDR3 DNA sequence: TGCGCCAGCAGTCCACAACGCGGCCTCACAGATACGCAGTATTTT. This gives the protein CASSPQRGLTDTQYF.

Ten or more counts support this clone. CDR3 sequence (DNA): TGTGCCAGCAGCTCTACCGGGACAGGGACCTCCTACGAGCAGTACTTC. This codes for CASSSTGTGTSYEQYF. The chain carries TRBV7-9 and TRBJ2-7; 9 bases fit TRBD1. This CDR3 region has 16 residues. Germline V gives CDR1 SEHNR, CDR2 FQNEAQ (reference sequence). Losses at the gene ends were 4 bases for V and 0 bases for J; bases not matched to a gene: 7.

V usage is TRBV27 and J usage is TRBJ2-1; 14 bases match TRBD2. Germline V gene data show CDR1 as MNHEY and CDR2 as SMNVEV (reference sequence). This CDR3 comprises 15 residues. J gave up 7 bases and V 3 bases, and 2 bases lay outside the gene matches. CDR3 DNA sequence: TGTGCCAGCAGTTTTGGACTAGCGGGGGGTAATGAGCAGTTCTTC. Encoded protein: CASSFGLAGGNEQFF.

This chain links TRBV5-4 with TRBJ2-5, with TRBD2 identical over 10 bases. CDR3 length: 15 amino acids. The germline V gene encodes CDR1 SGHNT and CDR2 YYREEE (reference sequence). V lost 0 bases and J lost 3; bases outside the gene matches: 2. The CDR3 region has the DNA TGTGCCAGCAGCTTGGGCCTAGCGGGGGAAGAGACCCAGTACTTC. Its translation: CASSLGLAGEETQYF.

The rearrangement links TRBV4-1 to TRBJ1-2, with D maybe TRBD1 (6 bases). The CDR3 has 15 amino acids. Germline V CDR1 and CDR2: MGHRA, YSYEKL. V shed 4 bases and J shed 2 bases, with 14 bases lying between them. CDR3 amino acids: CASSPTGFVNYGYTF. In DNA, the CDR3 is TGCGCCAGCAGCCCGACAGGTTTTGTGAACTATGGCTACACCTTC.

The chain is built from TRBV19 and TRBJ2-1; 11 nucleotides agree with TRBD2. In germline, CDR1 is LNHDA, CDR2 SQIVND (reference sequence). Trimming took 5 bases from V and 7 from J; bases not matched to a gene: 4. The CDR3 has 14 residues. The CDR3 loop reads CASSLGLAENEQFF. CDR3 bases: TGTGCCAGTAGTTTGGGACTAGCGGAGAATGAGCAGTTCTTC.

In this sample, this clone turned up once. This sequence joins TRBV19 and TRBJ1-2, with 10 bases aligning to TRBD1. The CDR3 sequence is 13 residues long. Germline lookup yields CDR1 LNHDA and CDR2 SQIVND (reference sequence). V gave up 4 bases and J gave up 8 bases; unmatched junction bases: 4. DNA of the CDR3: TGTGCCAGTAGTACTGACAGGGGGCAAGGCTACACCTTC. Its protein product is CASSTDRGQGYTF.

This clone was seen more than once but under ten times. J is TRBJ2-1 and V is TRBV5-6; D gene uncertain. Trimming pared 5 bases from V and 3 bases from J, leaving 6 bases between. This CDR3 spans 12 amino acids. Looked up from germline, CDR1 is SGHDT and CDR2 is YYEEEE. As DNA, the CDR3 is TGTGCCAGCAGTAATTTCTACAATGAGCAGTTCTTC. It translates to CASSNFYNEQFF.

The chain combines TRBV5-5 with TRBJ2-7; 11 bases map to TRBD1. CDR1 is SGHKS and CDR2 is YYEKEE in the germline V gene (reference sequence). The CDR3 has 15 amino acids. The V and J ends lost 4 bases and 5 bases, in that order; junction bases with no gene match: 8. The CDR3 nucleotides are TGTGCCAGCAGCGAATGGACAGGGGGCATCCACGAGCAGTACTTC. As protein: CASSEWTGGIHEQYF.

DNA for the CDR3: TGTGCCAGCAGCCTGGGACAGGGAGGCACTGAAGCTTTCTTT. Translated: CASSLGQGGTEAFF. The rearrangement uses TRBV3-1 (or the pseudogene TRBV3-2) and TRBJ1-1; TRBD1 matches 9 bases. The CDR3 consists of 14 residues. Looked up from germline, CDR1 is LGHDT and CDR2 is YNNKEL (reference sequence). The trim removed 4 bases at V and 4 bases at J, leaving 4 bases unmatched.

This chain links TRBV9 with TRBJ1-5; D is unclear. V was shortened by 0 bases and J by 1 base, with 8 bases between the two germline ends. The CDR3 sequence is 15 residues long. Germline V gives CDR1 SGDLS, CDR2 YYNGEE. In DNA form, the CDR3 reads TGTGCCAGCAGCGTAGGAGAGATAAGCAATCAGCCCCAGCATTTT. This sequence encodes CASSVGEISNQPQHF.

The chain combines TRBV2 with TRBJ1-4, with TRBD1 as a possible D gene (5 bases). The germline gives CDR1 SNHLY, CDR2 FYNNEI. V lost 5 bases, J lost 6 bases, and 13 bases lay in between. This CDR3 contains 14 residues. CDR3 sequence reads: CASSSGGGDEKLFF. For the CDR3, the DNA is TGTGCCAGCAGTAGCGGCGGGGGGGATGAAAAACTGTTTTTT.

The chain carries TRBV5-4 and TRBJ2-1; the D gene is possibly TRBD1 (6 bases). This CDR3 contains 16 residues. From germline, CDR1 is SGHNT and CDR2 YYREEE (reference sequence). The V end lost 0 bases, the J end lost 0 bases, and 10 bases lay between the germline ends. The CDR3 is CASSLGGPSSYNEQFF. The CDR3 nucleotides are TGTGCCAGCAGCTTGGGGGGGCCCAGCTCCTACAATGAGCAGTTCTTC.

The CDR3 loop reads CASRDQTGGTEAFF. The CDR3 DNA reads TGCGCCAGCAGGGATCAGACAGGGGGCACTGAAGCTTTCTTT. This chain links TRBV5-1 with TRBJ1-1; 9 bases are shared with TRBD1. V gave up 5 bases and J gave up 4 bases; unmatched junction bases: 6. The length of the CDR3 is 14 residues. Germline loops: CDR1 SGHRS, CDR2 YFSETQ.

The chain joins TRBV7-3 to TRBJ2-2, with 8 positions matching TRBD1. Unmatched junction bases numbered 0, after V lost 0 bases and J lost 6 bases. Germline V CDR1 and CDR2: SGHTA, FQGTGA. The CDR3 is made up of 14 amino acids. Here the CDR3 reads CASSLTTGAGELFF. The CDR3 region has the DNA TGTGCCAGCAGCTTAACGACAGGGGCCGGGGAGCTGTTTTTT.

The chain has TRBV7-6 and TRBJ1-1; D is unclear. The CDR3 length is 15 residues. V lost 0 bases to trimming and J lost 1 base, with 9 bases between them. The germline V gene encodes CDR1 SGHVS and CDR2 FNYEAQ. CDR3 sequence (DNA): TGTGCCAGCAGCTTAGCAAAGTCAGGGAACACTGAAGCTTTCTTT. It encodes CASSLAKSGNTEAFF.

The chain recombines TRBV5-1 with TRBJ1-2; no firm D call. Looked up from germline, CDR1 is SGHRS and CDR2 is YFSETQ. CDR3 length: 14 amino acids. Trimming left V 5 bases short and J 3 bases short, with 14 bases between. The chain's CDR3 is CASRMEESHYGYTF. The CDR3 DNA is TGCGCCAGCAGGATGGAGGAGAGCCACTATGGCTACACCTTC.

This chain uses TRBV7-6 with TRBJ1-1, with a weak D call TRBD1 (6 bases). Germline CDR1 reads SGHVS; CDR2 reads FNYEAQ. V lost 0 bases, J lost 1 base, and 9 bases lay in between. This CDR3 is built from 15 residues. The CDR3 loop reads CASSLAGAANTEAFF. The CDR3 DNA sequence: TGTGCCAGCAGCTTAGCGGGGGCTGCGAACACTGAAGCTTTCTTT.

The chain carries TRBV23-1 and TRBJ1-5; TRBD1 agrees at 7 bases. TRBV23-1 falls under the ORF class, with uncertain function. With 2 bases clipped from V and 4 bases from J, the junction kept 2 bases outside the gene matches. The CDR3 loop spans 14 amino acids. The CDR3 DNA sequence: TGCGCCAGCAGTCAACTACAGGGGAATCAGCCCCAGCATTTT. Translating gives CASSQLQGNQPQHF.

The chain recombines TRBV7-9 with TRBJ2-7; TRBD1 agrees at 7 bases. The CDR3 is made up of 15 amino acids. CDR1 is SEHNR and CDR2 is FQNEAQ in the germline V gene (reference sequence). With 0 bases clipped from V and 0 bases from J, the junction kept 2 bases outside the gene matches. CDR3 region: CASSLARDSSYEQYF. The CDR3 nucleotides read TGTGCCAGCAGCTTAGCCCGGGACAGCTCCTACGAGCAGTACTTC.

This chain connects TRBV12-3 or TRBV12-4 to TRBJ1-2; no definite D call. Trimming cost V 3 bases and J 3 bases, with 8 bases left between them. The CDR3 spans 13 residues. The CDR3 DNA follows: TGTGCCAGCAGTTTTCAGGAGGACTATGGCTACACCTTC. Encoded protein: CASSFQEDYGYTF.

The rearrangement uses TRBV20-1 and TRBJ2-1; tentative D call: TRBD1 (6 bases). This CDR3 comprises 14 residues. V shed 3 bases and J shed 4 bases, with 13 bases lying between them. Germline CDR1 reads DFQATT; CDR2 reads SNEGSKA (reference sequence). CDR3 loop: CSASVWGPYNEQFF. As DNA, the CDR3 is TGCAGTGCTAGTGTGTGGGGGCCTTACAATGAGCAGTTCTTC.

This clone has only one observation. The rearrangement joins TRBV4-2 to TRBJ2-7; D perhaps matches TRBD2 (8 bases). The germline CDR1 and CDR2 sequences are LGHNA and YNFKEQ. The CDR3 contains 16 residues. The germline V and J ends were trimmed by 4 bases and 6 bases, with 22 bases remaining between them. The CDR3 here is CASSPQEGAGGSEQYF. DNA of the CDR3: TGTGCCAGCAGCCCTCAGGAGGGGGCGGGGGGCAGCGAGCAGTACTTC.

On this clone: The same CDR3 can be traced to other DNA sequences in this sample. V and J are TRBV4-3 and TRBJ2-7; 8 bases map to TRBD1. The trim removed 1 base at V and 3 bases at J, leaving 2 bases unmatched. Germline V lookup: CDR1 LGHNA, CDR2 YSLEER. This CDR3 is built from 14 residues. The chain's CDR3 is CASSQGTGRYEQYF. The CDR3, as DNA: TGCGCCAGCAGCCAAGGGACAGGGCGCTACGAGCAGTACTTC.

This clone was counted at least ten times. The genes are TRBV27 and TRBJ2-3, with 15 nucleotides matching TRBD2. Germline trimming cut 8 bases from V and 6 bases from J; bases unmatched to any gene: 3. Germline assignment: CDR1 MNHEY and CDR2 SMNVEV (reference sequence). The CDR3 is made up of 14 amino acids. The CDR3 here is CASLGTSGGDTQYF. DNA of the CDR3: TGTGCCAGCCTCGGGACTAGCGGGGGGGATACGCAGTATTTT.